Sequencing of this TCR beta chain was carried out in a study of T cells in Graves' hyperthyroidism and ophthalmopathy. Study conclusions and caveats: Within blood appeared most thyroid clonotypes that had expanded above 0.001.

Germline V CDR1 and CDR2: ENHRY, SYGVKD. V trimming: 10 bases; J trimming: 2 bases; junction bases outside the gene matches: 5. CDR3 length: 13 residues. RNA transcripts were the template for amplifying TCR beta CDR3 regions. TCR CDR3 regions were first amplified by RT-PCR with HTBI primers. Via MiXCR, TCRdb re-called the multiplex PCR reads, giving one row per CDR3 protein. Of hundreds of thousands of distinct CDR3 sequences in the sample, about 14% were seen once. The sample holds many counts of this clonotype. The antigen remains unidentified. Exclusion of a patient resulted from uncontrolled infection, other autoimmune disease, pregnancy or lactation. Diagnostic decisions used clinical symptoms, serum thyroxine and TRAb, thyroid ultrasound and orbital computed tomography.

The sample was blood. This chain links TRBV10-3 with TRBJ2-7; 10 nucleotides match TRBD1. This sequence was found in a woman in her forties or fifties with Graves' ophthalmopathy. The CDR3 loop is CATGTGVAYEQYF. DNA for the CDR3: TGTGCCACCGGGACAGGGGTAGCCTACGAGCAGTACTTC.